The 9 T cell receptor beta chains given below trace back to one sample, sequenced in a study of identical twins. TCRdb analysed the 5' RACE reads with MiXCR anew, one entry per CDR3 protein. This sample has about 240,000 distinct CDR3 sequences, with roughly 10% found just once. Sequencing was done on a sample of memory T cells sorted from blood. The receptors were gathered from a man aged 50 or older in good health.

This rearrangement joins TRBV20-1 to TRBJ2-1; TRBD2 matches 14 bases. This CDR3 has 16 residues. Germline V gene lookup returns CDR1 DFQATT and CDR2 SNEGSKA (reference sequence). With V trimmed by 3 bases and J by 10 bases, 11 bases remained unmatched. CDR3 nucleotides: TGCAGTGCTAGGTCAGGACTAGCGGGAGGTACATCCGAGCAGTTCTTC. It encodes CSARSGLAGGTSEQFF.

The chain's CDR3 is CASSQGFPGSYEQYF. CDR3 nucleotides: TGTGCCAGCAGCCAAGGCTTCCCGGGCTCCTACGAGCAGTACTTC. V gene TRBV7-2 combines with J gene TRBJ2-7; D is uncertain. The V gene's germline CDR1 is SGHTA and CDR2 FQGNSA. CDR3 length: 15 amino acids. With 5 bases removed from V and 0 bases from J, the gap between germline ends came to 14 bases. Complete variable domain (other parts from reference TRBV7-2 and TRBJ2-7): GAGVSQSPSNKVTEKGKDVELRCDPISGHTALYWYRQSLGQGLEFLIYFQGNSAPDKSGLPSDRFSAERTGGSVSTLTIQRTQQEDSAVYLCASSQGFPGSYEQYFGPGTRLTVT.

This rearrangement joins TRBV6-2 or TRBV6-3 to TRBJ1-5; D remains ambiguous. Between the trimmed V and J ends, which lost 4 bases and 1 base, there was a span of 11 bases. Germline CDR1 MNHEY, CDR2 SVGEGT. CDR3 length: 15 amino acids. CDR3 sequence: CASSSGGLSNQPQHF. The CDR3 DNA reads TGTGCCAGCAGTTCAGGTGGGCTAAGCAATCAGCCCCAGCATTTT.

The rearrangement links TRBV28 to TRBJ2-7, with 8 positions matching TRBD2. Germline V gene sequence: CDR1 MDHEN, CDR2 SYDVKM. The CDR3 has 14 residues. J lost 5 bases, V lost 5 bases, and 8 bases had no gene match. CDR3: CASSPGTRGDEQYF. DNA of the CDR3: TGTGCCAGCAGTCCCGGGACTAGGGGGGACGAGCAGTACTTC.

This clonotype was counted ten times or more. Written as DNA, the CDR3 is TGCGCCAGCAGCCAAGAACAGGGAAAGACCCAGTACTTC. Its protein is CASSQEQGKTQYF. The chain combines TRBV4-3 with TRBJ2-5; a possible D gene is TRBD1 (6 bases). The CDR3 is 13 amino acids. The V gene lost 0 bases and the J gene lost 6 bases, with 8 bases spanning the gap. Germline V lookup: CDR1 LGHNA, CDR2 YSLEER.

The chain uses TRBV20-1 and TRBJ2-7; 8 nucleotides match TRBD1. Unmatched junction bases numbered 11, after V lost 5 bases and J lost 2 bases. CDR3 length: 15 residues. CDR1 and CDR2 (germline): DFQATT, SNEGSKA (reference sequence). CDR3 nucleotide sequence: TGCAGTGCTCCAGACCCCCGGACAGGGACCTACGAGCAGTACTTC. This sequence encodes CSAPDPRTGTYEQYF.

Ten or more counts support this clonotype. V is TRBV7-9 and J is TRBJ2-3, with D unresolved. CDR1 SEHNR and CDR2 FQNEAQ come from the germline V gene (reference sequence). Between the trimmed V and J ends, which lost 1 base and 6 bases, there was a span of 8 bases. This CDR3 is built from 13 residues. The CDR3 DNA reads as TGTGCCAGCAGCTTAGATGGCGGTGATACGCAGTATTTT. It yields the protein CASSLDGGDTQYF.

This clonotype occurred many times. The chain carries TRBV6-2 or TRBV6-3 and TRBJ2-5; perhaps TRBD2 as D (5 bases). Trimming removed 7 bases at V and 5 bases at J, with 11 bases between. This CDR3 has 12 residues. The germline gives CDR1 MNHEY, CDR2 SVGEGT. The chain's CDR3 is CASKLREETQYF. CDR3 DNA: TGTGCCAGCAAACTTAGGGAGGAGACCCAGTACTTC.

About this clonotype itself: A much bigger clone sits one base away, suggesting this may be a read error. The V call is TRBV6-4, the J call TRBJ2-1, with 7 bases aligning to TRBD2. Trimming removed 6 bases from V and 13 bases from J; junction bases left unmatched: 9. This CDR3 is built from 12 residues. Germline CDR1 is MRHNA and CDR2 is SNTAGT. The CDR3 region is CASRGGGGRQFF. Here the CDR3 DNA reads TGTGCCAGCAGGGGGGGGGGAGGCCGCCAGTTCTTC.